The clone carrying this T cell receptor beta chain occurred a few times. Its antigen is not known. This sample was taken from a study of T cells in Graves' hyperthyroidism and ophthalmopathy. Researchers took RNA transcripts and amplified the TCR beta CDR3 regions from them. TCR CDR3 underwent first-round RT-PCR with the HTBI primer set. TCRdb recomputed calls from the multiplex PCR reads with MiXCR, one row per CDR3 protein. The sample yields approximately 400,000 distinct CDR3 sequences, around 14% seen once. Study-wide results and limits: Blood shared most expanded thyroid clonotypes above 0.001.

Germline assignment: CDR1 SGHDN and CDR2 FVKESK. This CDR3 has 13 residues. Trimming left V 4 bases short and J 4 bases short, with 10 bases between. Graves' hyperthyroidism is called stable when ophthalmopathy does not progress within 18 months. The hyperthyroidism was newly diagnosed and had lasted under 2 months; the patients were aged 18 to 65. A roughly 10 ml volume of fresh peripheral blood provided the PBMCs. The chain is built from TRBV14 and TRBJ1-2; D is unclear. Sequences were obtained from blood. This sequence was found in a woman under 30 with Graves' hyperthyroidism. The CDR3 region has the DNA TGTGCCAGCAGCCCCCTTTCGGGCTATGGCTACACCTTC. Protein: CASSPLSGYGYTF.